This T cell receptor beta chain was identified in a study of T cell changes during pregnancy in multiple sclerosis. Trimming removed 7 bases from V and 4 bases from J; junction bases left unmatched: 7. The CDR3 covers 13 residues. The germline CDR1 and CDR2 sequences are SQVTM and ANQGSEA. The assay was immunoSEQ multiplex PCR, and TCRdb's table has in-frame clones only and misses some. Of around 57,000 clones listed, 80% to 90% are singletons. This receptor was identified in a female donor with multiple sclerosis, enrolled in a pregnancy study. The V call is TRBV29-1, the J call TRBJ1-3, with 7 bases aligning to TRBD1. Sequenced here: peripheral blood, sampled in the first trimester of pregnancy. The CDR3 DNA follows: TGCAGCGCCGCCACAGGGGCGGGAAACACCATATATTTT. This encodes CSAATGAGNTIYF.